The clone carrying this T cell receptor beta chain was picked up a small number of times. Its target is not known. The data were taken from a study of T cells after yellow fever vaccination. Looking at the study overall: The fractions with low cell numbers were processed using SMART-Seq v4 Ultra Low Input.

Template-switching 5'RACE yielded the TCR cDNA; a universal primer site and UMIs were added in the process. MiXCR, applied by TCRdb to the 5' RACE reads, yields one record per CDR3 protein. The table has about 340,000 distinct CDR3 sequences, about an eighth seen once. V lost 6 bases and J lost 4; bases outside the gene matches: 9. The CDR3 is made up of 15 amino acids. CDR1 is DFQATT, CDR2 SNEGSKA, per germline (reference sequence). The study's findings and limits: Bulk-population clonotypes that are abundant could appear as contaminants in FACS-sorted repertoires. Re-detected after boosting: most primary clones, around 97% of CD4 and about 85% of CD8.

This TCR was recovered from a man between 18 and 29 years old who received the YFV17D yellow fever vaccine. The chain couples TRBV20-1 to TRBJ2-3, with 11 nucleotides matching TRBD1. Sequenced here: CD4+ T cells sorted from PBMCs, sampled 15 days after the yellow fever booster vaccination. Written as DNA, the CDR3 is TGCAGTGCAAACGCCGGGGACAGGGGGGCAGATACGCAGTATTTT. It codes for CSANAGDRGADTQYF.